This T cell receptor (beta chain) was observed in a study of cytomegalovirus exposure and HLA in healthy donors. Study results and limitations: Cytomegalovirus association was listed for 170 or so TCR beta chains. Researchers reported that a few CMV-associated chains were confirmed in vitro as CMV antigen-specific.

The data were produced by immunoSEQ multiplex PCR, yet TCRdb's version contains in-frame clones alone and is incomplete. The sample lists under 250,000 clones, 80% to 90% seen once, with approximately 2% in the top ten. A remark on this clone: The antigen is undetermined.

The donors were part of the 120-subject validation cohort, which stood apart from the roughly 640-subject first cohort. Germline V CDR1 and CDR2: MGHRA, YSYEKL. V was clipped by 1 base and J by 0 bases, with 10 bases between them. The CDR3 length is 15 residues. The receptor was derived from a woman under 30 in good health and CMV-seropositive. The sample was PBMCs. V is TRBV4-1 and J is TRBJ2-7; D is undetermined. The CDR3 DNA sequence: TGCGCCAGCAGCCAAGCAAAGCTGAACTCCTACGAGCAGTACTTC. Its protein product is CASSQAKLNSYEQYF.